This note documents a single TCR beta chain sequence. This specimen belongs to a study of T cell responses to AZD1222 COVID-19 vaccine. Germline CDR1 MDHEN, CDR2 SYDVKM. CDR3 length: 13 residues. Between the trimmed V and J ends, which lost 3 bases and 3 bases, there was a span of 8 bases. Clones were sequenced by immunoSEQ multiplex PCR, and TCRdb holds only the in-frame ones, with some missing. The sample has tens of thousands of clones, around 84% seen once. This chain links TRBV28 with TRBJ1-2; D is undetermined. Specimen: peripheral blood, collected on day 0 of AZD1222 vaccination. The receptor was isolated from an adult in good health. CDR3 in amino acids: CASSFGGDYGYTF. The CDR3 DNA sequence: TGTGCCAGCAGTTTTGGCGGCGACTATGGCTACACCTTC.